The clone carrying this T cell receptor (beta chain) was seen at least ten times. The target antigen is unknown. Clinicians diagnosed using symptoms, serum thyroxine, TRAb, thyroid ultrasound and orbital computed tomography. The CDR3 is 12 residues long. The germline gives CDR1 MNHEY, CDR2 SVGAGI. V lost 8 bases and J lost 5; bases outside the gene matches: 4. The sample is drawn from a study of Graves' ophthalmopathy and Graves' hyperthyroidism. Study in general: Ophthalmopathy absent within 18 months of follow-up marked hyperthyroidism as stable.

Regarding the study as a whole: Sensitivity reached nearly 71% and specificity 72.22% when the model predicted ophthalmopathy progression.

Amplification from RNA transcripts yielded the TCR beta CDR3 regions. The authors performed first-round RT-PCR with HTBI primers and then a second-round multiplex PCR. MiXCR was run by TCRdb on the multiplex PCR reads, yielding one entry per CDR3 protein. The sample holds over a million distinct CDR3 sequences, 35% to 40% seen once. Specimen: peripheral blood or thyroid tissue (not recorded which). J is TRBJ2-5 and V is TRBV6-5; 8 bases match TRBD1. This TCR was sampled from an adult man with Graves' hyperthyroidism. Here the CDR3 reads CASRQGIETQYF. The CDR3 DNA sequence: TGTGCCAGCCGACAGGGGATCGAGACCCAGTACTTC.